The 24 T cell receptor beta chains presented below share a single source sample, sequenced in a study of CD8 T cells in Susac syndrome. RNA, at about 0.45 to 1 ug, was reverse transcribed with random hexamers. MiXCR was run by TCRdb on the immunoSEQ multiplex PCR reads, yielding one entry per CDR3 protein. The sample carries roughly 200,000 distinct CDR3 sequences, 85% to 95% recorded once. What was sequenced was CD4+ T cells from PBMCs. These receptors originate from a human donor with multiple sclerosis.

This chain links TRBV30 with TRBJ1-1; 7 bases are a match to TRBD1. This CDR3 has 13 residues. Trimming cost V 7 bases and J 4 bases; bases outside gene matches: 9. CDR1 is GTSNPN, CDR2 SVGIG, per germline (reference sequence). The CDR3 bases are TGTGCCTTACACAGGGGAAGTGGCACTGAAGCTTTCTTT. Translation gives CALHRGSGTEAFF.

The chain combines TRBV3-1 with TRBJ2-1, with D possibly being TRBD1 (5 bases). The CDR3 consists of 17 residues. V was cut by 1 base and J by 8 bases, with 21 bases left in between. The germline gives CDR1 LGHDT, CDR2 YNNKEL (reference sequence). This CDR3 is CASSQGGLRQGGYEQFF. CDR3 nucleotides: TGTGCCAGCAGCCAAGGAGGCCTAAGGCAGGGTGGGTATGAGCAGTTCTTC.

V usage is TRBV30 and J usage is TRBJ1-1; unclear D gene. Germline V CDR1 and CDR2: GTSNPN, SVGIG (reference sequence). There are 13 residues in the CDR3. The V gene lost 1 base and the J gene lost 0 bases, with 6 bases spanning the gap. The CDR3 loop reads CAWSAMMNTEAFF. The CDR3 region has the DNA TGTGCCTGGAGTGCCATGATGAACACTGAAGCTTTCTTT.

The J gene is TRBJ1-1, the V gene TRBV6-5, with D unresolved. V was cut by 1 base and J by 9 bases, with 9 bases left in between. In germline, CDR1 is MNHEY, CDR2 SVGAGI. The CDR3 extends over 12 amino acids. The CDR3 region has the DNA TGTGCCAGCAGTTACTTGCGGGGAAAAGCTTTCTTT. This codes for CASSYLRGKAFF.

V and J are TRBV30 and TRBJ1-1, with D hard to call. CDR3 length equals 13 residues. The V gene lost 0 bases and the J gene lost 3 bases, with 8 bases spanning the gap. CDR1 is GTSNPN, CDR2 SVGIG, per germline (reference sequence). CDR3 sequence reads: CAWSVGGHTEAFF. The CDR3 DNA reads as TGTGCCTGGAGTGTTGGAGGGCACACTGAAGCTTTCTTT.

J is TRBJ2-3 and V is TRBV18, with TRBD1 matching over 7 bases. V dropped 3 bases and J dropped 5; count of bases not matched to a gene: 5. CDR3 length: 14 residues. Germline-derived CDR1 and CDR2 are KGHSH and LQKENI. CDR3 nucleotide sequence: TGTGCCAGCTCACCCGGGACAGTCAGAGATACGCAGTATTTT. Translated, it gives CASSPGTVRDTQYF. Variable domain in full (rest from reference TRBV18 and TRBJ2-3): NAGVMQNPRHLVRRRGQEARLRCSPMKGHSHVYWYRQLPEEGLKFMVYLQKENIIDESGMPKERFSAEFPKEGPSILRIQQVVRGDSAAYFCASSPGTVRDTQYFGPGTRLTVL.

This chain uses TRBV6-6 with TRBJ1-2; D gene unclear. This CDR3 region has 12 residues. V lost 5 bases, J lost 4 bases, and 8 bases lay in between. Germline V CDR1 and CDR2: MNHNY, SVGAGI (reference sequence). This chain's CDR3 is CASSPGVYGYTF. The CDR3 coding sequence is TGTGCCAGCAGTCCCGGGGTCTATGGCTACACCTTC.

This clonotype was detected only a few times. The V and J genes are TRBV3-1 and TRBJ2-7, with D hard to call. This CDR3 region has 14 residues. The ends were cut back, 5 bases at V and 2 bases at J, with 13 bases in the middle. Germline V gene data show CDR1 as LGHDT and CDR2 as YNNKEL (reference sequence). DNA of the CDR3: TGTGCCAGCAGCTACGGGCCGCTGCCCTACGAGCAGTACGTC. Encoded protein: CASSYGPLPYEQYV.

V usage is TRBV2 and J usage is TRBJ2-2; TRBD1 is a possible D gene (5 bases). The germline CDR1 and CDR2 sequences are SNHLY and FYNNEI. Deletions cut 3 bases from V and 5 bases from J, with 16 bases between. The CDR3 sequence is 16 residues long. CDR3 region: CASSDFPQGGTGELFF. The DNA for the CDR3 is TGTGCCAGCAGTGATTTTCCTCAGGGTGGTACCGGGGAGCTGTTTTTT. Full variable domain (missing parts from reference TRBV2 and TRBJ2-2): EPEVTQTPSHQVTQMGQEVILRCVPISNHLYFYWYRQILGQKVEFLVSFYNNEISEKSEIFDDQFSVERPDGSNFTLKIRSTKLEDSAMYFCASSDFPQGGTGELFFGEGSRLTVL.

V usage is TRBV24-1 and J usage is TRBJ2-3, with D uncertain. Germline-derived CDR1 and CDR2 are KGHDR and SFDVKD. V lost 4 bases and J 2 bases, leaving 6 bases between the germline ends. The CDR3 totals 13 residues. The CDR3 coding sequence is TGTGCCACCAGTGACGAATACACAGATACGCAGTATTTT. Its translation: CATSDEYTDTQYF.

This clonotype occurred once. V is TRBV25-1 and J is TRBJ1-2; TRBD1 matches at 12 bases. The V segment lost 4 bases and the J segment 8 bases; nucleotides outside the gene matches: 11. The CDR3 is 16 residues long. Germline lookup yields CDR1 MGHDK and CDR2 SYGVNS. CDR3 DNA sequence: TGTGCCAGCAGTGTTATGTTAGGGACAGGGGGCAACGGCTACACCTTC. This gives the protein CASSVMLGTGGNGYTF.

J is TRBJ1-1 and V is TRBV20-1; no clear D. Germline V lookup: CDR1 DFQATT, CDR2 SNEGSKA (reference sequence). Trimming cost V 4 bases and J 4 bases, with 13 bases left between them. The CDR3 is made up of 13 amino acids. This CDR3 is CSATLGGGTEAFF. The CDR3 coding sequence is TGCAGTGCTACCCTCGGTGGAGGCACTGAAGCTTTCTTT.

The CDR3 here is CASSLGTGSYSPLHF. The CDR3 coding sequence is TGTGCCAGCAGCCTTGGGACAGGTTCTTATTCACCCCTCCACTTT. The gene calls are TRBV9 and TRBJ1-6; TRBD1 agrees at 8 bases. With 4 bases clipped from V and 8 bases from J, the junction kept 8 bases outside the gene matches. Germline CDR1 reads SGDLS; CDR2 reads YYNGEE. The CDR3 consists of 15 residues.

V usage is TRBV6-5 and J usage is TRBJ2-5; weak D call: TRBD2 (5 bases). Germline CDR1 reads MNHEY; CDR2 reads SVGAGI. The V end lost 0 bases, the J end lost 9 bases, and 11 bases lay between the germline ends. The CDR3 length is 13 residues. The CDR3 loop is CASSYSKARAQYF. CDR3 coding DNA: TGTGCCAGCAGTTACTCGAAAGCGAGGGCCCAGTACTTC.

The chain recombines TRBV5-4 with TRBJ2-5; D is possibly TRBD1 or TRBD2 (5 bases each). The CDR3 contains 14 residues. The germline CDR1 and CDR2 sequences are SGHNT and YYREEE (reference sequence). Trimming removed 1 base at V and 5 bases at J, with 12 bases between. The CDR3 nucleotides read TGTGCCAGCAGCTTGACTAGGGGAACGGAGACCCAGTACTTC. Translated: CASSLTRGTETQYF.

The chain combines TRBV11-1 with TRBJ2-1; the match to TRBD2 covers 8 bases. Trimming took 8 bases from V and 8 from J; bases not matched to a gene: 14. CDR3 size: 15 residues. Germline loops: CDR1 SGHAT, CDR2 FQDESV (reference sequence). CDR3 residues: CASRVPGGVRHEQFF. The CDR3 nucleotides read TGTGCCAGCCGAGTGCCCGGGGGGGTGCGCCATGAGCAGTTCTTC.

V usage is TRBV21-1 and J usage is TRBJ1-1. TRBV21-1 is an annotated pseudogene. The CDR3 is 13 residues long. The CDR3 protein is CASSGNADGEAFF. The CDR3 DNA reads as TGTGCCAGCAGCGGCAATGCGGACGGTGAAGCTTTCTTT.

The V and J genes are TRBV7-9 and TRBJ1-2; no definite D call. Trimming pared 5 bases from V and 3 bases from J, leaving 10 bases between. The CDR3 contains 13 residues. Germline V gene sequence: CDR1 SEHNR, CDR2 FQNEAQ (reference sequence). The CDR3 loop reads CASSPRTYYGYTF. In DNA form, the CDR3 reads TGTGCCAGCAGCCCCCGCACCTACTATGGCTACACCTTC.

The J gene is TRBJ2-5, the V gene TRBV20-1; TRBD1 aligns across 7 bases. V lost 6 bases, J lost 5 bases, and 12 bases stayed unmatched. This CDR3 comprises 14 residues. Germline-derived CDR1 and CDR2 are DFQATT and SNEGSKA (reference sequence). The DNA of the CDR3 is TGCAGTGCCGATCCAACAGGGGCCGGGGAGACCCAGTACTTC. It yields the protein CSADPTGAGETQYF.

This clonotype was detected only once. The rearrangement uses TRBV20-1 and TRBJ1-2; D perhaps matches TRBD1 (6 bases). Trimming cost V 4 bases and J 9 bases, with 21 bases left between them. This CDR3 spans 14 amino acids. Germline CDR1 and CDR2: DFQATT and SNEGSKA (reference sequence). DNA for the CDR3: TGCAGTGCTACTAGCCCGGACAGCCCGGGTAGCTACACCTTC. As protein: CSATSPDSPGSYTF.

V and J are TRBV5-1 and TRBJ2-1; no firm D call. V dropped 2 bases and J dropped 7 bases, with 7 bases sitting between them. The germline V gene has CDR1 SGHRS and CDR2 YFSETQ. The CDR3 extends over 12 amino acids. The CDR3 DNA reads as TGCGCCAGCAGCTTCATCGGGAATGAGCAGTTCTTC. Its translation: CASSFIGNEQFF. The full variable domain, in which reference TRBV5-1 and TRBJ2-1 provide the parts outside the CDR3, is KAGVTQTPRYLIKTRGQQVTLSCSPISGHRSVSWYQQTPGQGLQFLFEYFSETQRNKGNFPGRFSGRQFSNSRSEMNVSTLELGDSALYLCASSFIGNEQFFGPGTRLTVL.

The CDR3 DNA sequence: TGTGCCAGCAGCTCTAGCGGGGGGGCAATTAACAATGAGCAGTTCTTC. Protein sequence: CASSSSGGAINNEQFF. The V call is TRBV7-2, the J call TRBJ2-1; the match to TRBD2 covers 12 bases. CDR1 and CDR2 from the germline V gene are SGHTA and FQGNSA. This CDR3 is built from 16 residues. J was trimmed by 5 bases and V by 4 bases; bases with no gene match: 6.

The chain joins TRBV29-1 to TRBJ2-5; 10 positions agree with TRBD2. The length of the CDR3 is 16 residues. CDR1 is SQVTM and CDR2 is ANQGSEA in the germline V gene. Unmatched junction bases numbered 14, after V lost 6 bases and J lost 4 bases. The CDR3, as DNA: TGCAGCGTGCTACCCAGTGAGCGGGGGGGGCGAGAGACCCAGTACTTC. This sequence encodes CSVLPSERGGRETQYF.

The table lists this clonotype with a count of one. V gene TRBV23-1 combines with J gene TRBJ1-4; no definite D call. TRBV23-1 is marked as an open reading frame, function uncertain. Trimming took off 3 bases at V and 2 bases at J, with 10 bases between the two ends. The CDR3 contains 15 residues. CDR3 region: CASSQRAMTNEKLFF. The CDR3 DNA sequence: TGCGCCAGCAGTCAGAGGGCGATGACTAATGAAAAACTGTTTTTT.